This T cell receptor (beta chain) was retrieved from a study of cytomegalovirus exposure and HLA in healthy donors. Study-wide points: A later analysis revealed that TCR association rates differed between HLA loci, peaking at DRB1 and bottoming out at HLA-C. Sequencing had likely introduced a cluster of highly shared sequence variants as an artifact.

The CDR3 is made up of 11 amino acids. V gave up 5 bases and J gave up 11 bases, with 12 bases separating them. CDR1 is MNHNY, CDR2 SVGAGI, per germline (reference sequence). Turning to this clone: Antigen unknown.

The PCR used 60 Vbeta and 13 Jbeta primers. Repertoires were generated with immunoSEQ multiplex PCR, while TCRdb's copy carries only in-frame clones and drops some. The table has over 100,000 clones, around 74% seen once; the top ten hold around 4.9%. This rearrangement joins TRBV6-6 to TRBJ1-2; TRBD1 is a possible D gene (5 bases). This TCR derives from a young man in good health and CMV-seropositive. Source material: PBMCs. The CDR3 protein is CASSPDSRYTF. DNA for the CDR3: TGTGCCAGCAGTCCCGACAGTAGGTACACCTTC.